The sequence of this TCR beta chain was determined in a study of identical twins. A universal primer binding site was introduced by template switching. The final cDNA contained unique molecular identifiers. TCRdb used MiXCR to reprocess the 5' RACE reads, holding one entry per CDR3 protein. The sample gives hundreds of thousands of distinct CDR3 sequences, approximately 13% of which show up once; 1.5% to 2% is in the top ten. With 4 bases clipped from V and 2 bases from J, the junction kept 4 bases outside the gene matches. The CDR3 covers 15 residues. CDR1 SNHLY and CDR2 FYNNEI come from the germline V gene. Regarding the study as a whole: Invariant T cells like MAIT and iNKT could partly confound the zero-insertion analyses. Among monozygotic twins, out-of-frame TCR alpha sharing exceeded what models predicted.

Only healthy Caucasians were enrolled as donors. This clonotype occurred a few times. What it binds is unknown. This sample was also put to use in a study of yellow fever vaccine responses in identical twins.

Sequencing was carried out using PBMCs. The TCR originated in a woman aged 18-35 years in good health. The chain couples TRBV2 to TRBJ2-1; 8 bases are shared with TRBD1. CDR3 amino acids: CASSVDRVAYNEQFF. The CDR3 nucleotides are TGTGCCAGCAGTGTGGACAGGGTAGCCTACAATGAGCAGTTCTTC. The full variable domain, rest sourced from reference TRBV2 and TRBJ2-1, is EPEVTQTPSHQVTQMGQEVILRCVPISNHLYFYWYRQILGQKVEFLVSFYNNEISEKSEIFDDQFSVERPDGSNFTLKIRSTKLEDSAMYFCASSVDRVAYNEQFFGPGTRLTVL.